One and the same sample provided the 6 T cell receptor beta chains below, sequenced in a study of shared clonotypes between healthy human individuals. The repertoire was sequenced with immunoSEQ multiplex PCR; TCRdb's copy has only in-frame clones and lacks some. Of millions of clones listed, roughly 92% were seen once; the top ten hold under 0.15%. Specimen: naive CD4+ T cells sorted from blood. Subset reported: CD45RA+ positively selected. These receptors were taken from a man between 18 and 29 years old in good health.

The genes are TRBV10-3 and TRBJ1-4; D unclear. Deletions cut 0 bases from V and 3 bases from J, with 14 bases between. This CDR3 has 17 amino acids. In germline, CDR1 is ENHRY, CDR2 SYGVKD. CDR3: CAISESPPAVANEKLFF. The CDR3 DNA reads as TGTGCCATCAGTGAGTCCCCCCCGGCGGTAGCTAATGAAAAACTGTTTTTT.

This chain joins TRBV29-1 and TRBJ2-1, with 9 nucleotides matching TRBD2. This CDR3 has 15 amino acids. Trimming cost V 2 bases and J 9 bases; bases outside gene matches: 11. Germline CDR1 and CDR2: SQVTM and ANQGSEA. The CDR3 loop reads CSVELTAGGGVEQFF. In DNA form, the CDR3 reads TGCAGCGTTGAACTCACAGCGGGAGGAGGGGTTGAGCAGTTCTTC.

The chain couples TRBV5-8 to TRBJ2-2; 12 nucleotides line up with TRBD2. The CDR3 sequence is 16 residues long. Germline V gene lookup returns CDR1 SGHTS and CDR2 YDEGEE. J was trimmed by 6 bases and V by 5 bases; bases with no gene match: 8. DNA of the CDR3: TGTGCCAGCAGTTCACTAGCGGGAGGACCCTCCGGGGAGCTGTTTTTT. Its protein product is CASSSLAGGPSGELFF.

The chain recombines TRBV5-1 with TRBJ1-1, with D possibly TRBD1 on 6 matching bases. The CDR3 has 15 amino acids. V dropped 4 bases and J dropped 0 bases, with 13 bases sitting between them. From germline, CDR1 is SGHRS and CDR2 YFSETQ. CDR3 DNA: TGCGCCAGCAGCCCTGGGGACACCCTGAACACTGAAGCTTTCTTT. Translated, it gives CASSPGDTLNTEAFF.

The chain links TRBV28 to TRBJ2-5; TRBD1 agrees at 9 bases. CDR1 is MDHEN, CDR2 SYDVKM, per germline. The J segment lost 2 bases and the V segment lost 8 bases, leaving 3 bases of the junction unmatched. The CDR3 spans 13 residues. CDR3 loop: CASRDRVQETQYF. In DNA, the CDR3 is TGTGCCAGCCGGGACAGGGTACAAGAGACCCAGTACTTC.

Only a few counts were recorded for this clone. V gene TRBV6-6 combines with J gene TRBJ1-5, with unresolved D. Trimming shortened V by 4 bases and J by 6 bases, and 10 bases separated the two germline ends. CDR3 size: 13 residues. Germline V CDR1 and CDR2: MNHNY, SVGAGI (reference sequence). The CDR3 bases are TGTGCCAGCAGTTTGGGGAATTTTCAGCCCCAGCATTTT. This sequence encodes CASSLGNFQPQHF.